This is a list of T cell receptor beta chains from one sample in a study of T-cell memory formation after mild COVID-19. TCRdb reanalysed the 5' RACE reads using MiXCR and keeps one entry per CDR3 protein. The sample has hundreds of thousands of distinct CDR3 sequences, around 27% seen once. Sequenced input: PBMCs or a T cell subset sorted from them (not recorded which). The source is an adult woman who had mild COVID-19 (a few samples of this study predate the infection). Cell type and time point are not known. Both conserved end residues are part of each CDR3. Fields, in order: D gene, J gene, clone size, V gene, CDR3 DNA, CDR3 protein. The D gene is left open where the match is weak. A clone size is listed for some rows: how often the clone was seen (once, few, many), or a class if it is expanded.

D: TRBD2; J: TRBJ2-3; size: -; V: TRBV27; DNA: TGTGCCAGCAGTCTAGGGCCGCCAAGCGGGGATCCCACAGATACGCAGTATTTT; CDR3: CASSLGPPSGDPTDTQYF
D: -; J: TRBJ2-7; size: few; V: TRBV6-2/TRBV6-3; DNA: TGTGCCAGCAGTTACGCCGGAGACTACGAGCAGTACTTC; CDR3: CASSYAGDYEQYF
D: -; J: TRBJ1-2; size: few; V: TRBV3-1; DNA: TGTGCCAGCAGCCTCTATGACGGACGGAACTATGGCTACACCTTC; CDR3: CASSLYDGRNYGYTF
D: TRBD2; J: TRBJ2-7; size: few; V: TRBV5-1; DNA: TGCGCCAGCAGATTTGGGACTAGCCCCACGGACGAGCAGTACTTC; CDR3: CASRFGTSPTDEQYF
D: -; J: TRBJ1-1; size: -; V: TRBV5-1; DNA: TGCGCCAGCAGCTTGGCCTGGGGCGCGGCAGCTTTCTTT; CDR3: CASSLAWGAAAFF
D: -; J: TRBJ2-1; size: -; V: TRBV9; DNA: TGTGCCAGCAGCGTAGCCTACGGCTCCTACAATGAGCAGTTCTTC; CDR3: CASSVAYGSYNEQFF
D: TRBD1; J: TRBJ2-7; size: few; V: TRBV14; DNA: TGTGCCAGCAGCCAACCCGGGACAGGGAGGTATCAGCAGTACTTC; CDR3: CASSQPGTGRYQQYF
D: TRBD1; J: TRBJ1-1; size: many; V: TRBV10-3; DNA: TGTGCCATCAGTTCAAGACAGGGGGCTGTGGCTTTCTTT; CDR3: CAISSRQGAVAFF
D: TRBD1; J: TRBJ2-7; size: few; V: TRBV15; DNA: TGTGCCACCAGCAGAGAAGGACAGGGGGTCAACGAGCAGTACTTC; CDR3: CATSREGQGVNEQYF
D: -; J: TRBJ2-6; size: few; V: TRBV7-6; DNA: TGTGCCAGCAGCTACGGGTCTACTGGGGCCAACGTCCTGACTTTC; CDR3: CASSYGSTGANVLTF
D: TRBD2; J: TRBJ2-1; size: -; V: TRBV2; DNA: TGTGCCAGCAGTGAGGTCCTAGCGGGAGGGGACTACAATGAGCAGTTCTTC; CDR3: CASSEVLAGGDYNEQFF
D: -; J: TRBJ2-7; size: -; V: TRBV4-2; DNA: TGTGCCAGCAGCCAAGGCGAGTTCTACGAGCAGTACTTC; CDR3: CASSQGEFYEQYF
D: -; J: TRBJ2-1; size: few; V: TRBV2; DNA: TGTGCCAGCAGTGGCTTTGGCAATGAGCAGTTCTTC; CDR3: CASSGFGNEQFF
D: -; J: TRBJ2-7; size: few; V: TRBV12-3/TRBV12-4; DNA: TGTGCCAGCAGGGATCCGGCCTCCTACGAGCAGTACTTC; CDR3: CASRDPASYEQYF
D: -; J: TRBJ2-3; size: -; V: TRBV5-1; DNA: TGCGCCAGCAGCTTGATGCGGGGCTCAGATACGCAGTATTTT; CDR3: CASSLMRGSDTQYF
D: -; J: TRBJ2-7; size: -; V: TRBV5-1; DNA: TGCGCCAGCAGATTTCACTCTCCGGGACGCCGCTCCTACGAGCAGTACTTC; CDR3: CASRFHSPGRRSYEQYF
D: -; J: TRBJ1-5; size: -; V: TRBV6-5; DNA: TGTGCCAGCGGCAACTCGGCAAATCAGCCCCAGCATTTT; CDR3: CASGNSANQPQHF
D: TRBD2; J: TRBJ2-1; size: few; V: TRBV7-2; DNA: TGTGCCAGCAGCTTAGCGACGGGAGGGAATGAGCAGTTCTTC; CDR3: CASSLATGGNEQFF
D: -; J: TRBJ1-5; size: -; V: TRBV2; DNA: TGTGCCAGCAGTGCACAGCTATCCTTGACCAATCAGCCCCAGCATTTT; CDR3: CASSAQLSLTNQPQHF
D: -; J: TRBJ2-4; size: -; V: TRBV20-1; DNA: TGCAGTGCTAGAGCTTGGGACCAAGCCAAAAACATTCAGTACTTC; CDR3: CSARAWDQAKNIQYF
D: -; J: TRBJ2-1; size: -; V: TRBV20-1; DNA: TGCAGTGCTAGAACCCTTGGGGAGCAGTTCTTC; CDR3: CSARTLGEQFF
D: TRBD2; J: TRBJ2-7; size: -; V: TRBV4-3; DNA: TGCGCCAGCAGCCCGGGGACTAGCTGGGGCCAATACGAGCAGTACTTC; CDR3: CASSPGTSWGQYEQYF
D: TRBD2; J: TRBJ2-5; size: -; V: TRBV12-3/TRBV12-4; DNA: TGTGCCAGCAGTTTGACTAGCGGGGGGGCCTTTTCCGAGACCCAGTACTTC; CDR3: CASSLTSGGAFSETQYF
D: -; J: TRBJ2-7; size: few; V: TRBV7-9; DNA: TGTGCCAGCAGCCCCGGGGTCGAGCAGTACTTC; CDR3: CASSPGVEQYF
D: -; J: TRBJ1-2; size: -; V: TRBV6-2/TRBV6-3; DNA: TGTGCCAGCAGTTTCCCAGATCCGTGGGGCTACACCTTC; CDR3: CASSFPDPWGYTF
D: TRBD2; J: TRBJ2-1; size: few; V: TRBV5-1; DNA: TGCGCCAGCAGCGGCATCTTGGAGCGGGGTATAGTCTTCTTC; CDR3: CASSGILERGIVFF
D: -; J: TRBJ2-2; size: few; V: TRBV7-6; DNA: TGTGCCAGCAGCCCCACGGTGGGGGCGAACACCGGGGAGCTGTTTTTT; CDR3: CASSPTVGANTGELFF